The next 6 T cell receptor beta chains were all read from a single sample in a study of T cells expressing NK-cell markers. TCRdb reanalyzed the 5' RACE reads and collapses them to one entry per CDR3 protein, without DNA. The specimen's table records under 600,000 distinct CDR3 sequences. The sequenced material came from blood T cells: a sorted CD56 or NKG2C T cell subset, CD4+ or CD8+ T cells, or bulk PBMC T cells (not recorded which). The receptors were gathered from a woman between 50 and 59 years old in good health.

The rearrangement links TRBV6-1 to TRBJ1-1; TCRdb picks TRBD1, but there is no DNA to check that call. The CDR3 totals 15 residues. Germline V gene sequence: CDR1 MNHNS, CDR2 SASEGT. The CDR3 loop is CASSESPGANTEAFF.

V and J are TRBV6-1 and TRBJ1-5. Germline CDR1 and CDR2: MNHNS and SASEGT. The CDR3 runs to 15 residues. This chain's CDR3 is CASSAEWGGNQPQHF.

The chain uses TRBV20-1 and TRBJ1-1. Germline lookup yields CDR1 DFQATT and CDR2 SNEGSKA (reference sequence). The length of the CDR3 is 13 residues. The CDR3 spells CSARDNLNTEAFF.

The rearrangement joins TRBV5-1 to TRBJ2-2; TCRdb returns TRBD1, unconfirmable since there is no DNA. Germline V gene lookup returns CDR1 SGHRS and CDR2 YFSETQ. The CDR3 totals 14 residues. Here the CDR3 reads CASMNQVAIGELFF.

The genes are TRBV5-8 and TRBJ1-6; no DNA is available, so the TRBD1 call from TCRdb remains unchecked. CDR3 size: 14 residues. CDR1 SGHTS and CDR2 YDEGEE come from the germline V gene. This CDR3 is CASSPGQYNSPLHF.

The V gene is TRBV7-6, the J gene TRBJ2-5; no DNA is available, so the TRBD1 call from TCRdb remains unchecked. The CDR3 spans 13 residues. Germline lookup yields CDR1 SGHVS and CDR2 FNYEAQ. The CDR3 loop reads CASSSDRGETQYF.